The clone carrying this TCR beta chain has a single count. The data stem from a study of blood T cell repertoires in COVID-19. In the study overall: Acute and convalescent COVID-19 specimens originated in the United States, Italy and Spain. PBMCs, B-cell-depleted T cells, or T cells were the source of the cDNA or gDNA that made up the material.

Trimming removed 3 bases at V and 0 bases at J, with 9 bases between. Germline assignment: CDR1 SEHNR and CDR2 FQNEAQ (reference sequence). The CDR3 spans 15 residues. In the study's own analysis: Estimated nucleated cell counts came from reference gene primer amplification. Profiled with immunoSEQ multiplex PCR; TCRdb holds only in-frame clones, not every one. V and J calls plus clone size are reproduced from that table; the DNA served to infer D and trimming. The data show hundreds of thousands of clones, nearly 90% seen once. Sample: peripheral blood. V usage is TRBV7-9 and J usage is TRBJ2-1; D possibly corresponds to TRBD2 (5 bases). This TCR was recovered from a woman aged 18-29 years who had recovered from COVID-19. The CDR3 reads CASSFGESSYNEQFF. In nucleotides, the CDR3 is TGTGCCAGCAGCTTCGGGGAGAGCTCCTACAATGAGCAGTTCTTC.